Below, 2 T cell receptor beta chains from the same sample are listed, as sequenced in a study. TCRdb independently ran MiXCR on the RT-PCR reads; one entry per CDR3 protein. The table has about 700,000 distinct CDR3 sequences, about 14% seen once. The sample taken for sequencing was memory CD4+ T cells from blood. Every receptor here comes from a female donor in good health, serving as a healthy control.

The chain uses TRBV9 and TRBJ2-1; D is perhaps TRBD2 (6 bases). V was clipped by 2 bases and J by 0 bases, with 9 bases between them. From germline, CDR1 is SGDLS and CDR2 YYNGEE. The CDR3 has 15 residues. CDR3 sequence: CASSVTGDSYNEQFF. CDR3 nucleotide sequence: TGTGCCAGCAGCGTTACGGGAGACTCCTACAATGAGCAGTTCTTC.

Ten or more counts support this clonotype. The rearrangement uses TRBV12-3 or TRBV12-4 and TRBJ2-7, with TRBD2 matching 10 bases. The CDR3 sequence is 17 residues long. The J segment lost 5 bases and the V segment lost 5 bases, leaving 15 bases of the junction unmatched. The CDR3 is CASSPHSSTSGRNEQYF. The CDR3 nucleotides read TGTGCCAGCAGTCCCCACTCCTCGACTAGCGGGCGGAACGAGCAGTACTTC.